These T cell receptor beta chains were read from a single sample in a study of T cell responses to AZD1222 COVID-19 vaccine. Sequencing used immunoSEQ multiplex PCR; TCRdb keeps in-frame clones, though not all of them. The sample has 150,000 to 180,000 clones, roughly nine tenths seen once; the top ten hold approximately 5.1%. Sequencing was performed on peripheral blood, taken on day 0 of MenACWY control vaccination. These receptors were obtained from an adult in good health. Each CDR3 is given with its conserved first and last residue. A D gene is named only where the DNA matches it firmly.

v_call	d_call	j_call	cdr3_nt	cdr3_aa
TRBV18	.	TRBJ1-1	TGTGCCAGCTCACCGTACCTTGGGGCGGATACTGAAGCTTTCTTT	CASSPYLGADTEAFF
TRBV6-5	.	TRBJ2-4	TGTGCCAGCAGTTACAGGGCAGTTCTAGCCAAAAACATTCAGTACTTC	CASSYRAVLAKNIQYF
TRBV10-3	.	TRBJ2-7	TGTGCCATCAGGCCCGGTCGGGCGGGAAGGTACGAGCAGTACTTC	CAIRPGRAGRYEQYF
TRBV5-1	.	TRBJ2-3	TGCGCCAGCAGCCTGGGACTCCTCATTTCAACAGATACGCAGTATTTT	CASSLGLLISTDTQYF
TRBV5-4	TRBD1	TRBJ2-2	TGTGCCAGCAGCTCCGGACAGGGGTCCCACCCCTTCGTCGGGGAGCTGTTTTTT	CASSSGQGSHPFVGELFF
TRBV3-1/TRBV3-2	.	TRBJ1-6	TGTGCCAGCAGCCAAGATTTTGGGCAGGATAATTCACCCCTCCACTTT	CASSQDFGQDNSPLHF
TRBV5-4	TRBD1	TRBJ1-6	TGTGCCAGCAGTTTAGCACAGGGGCTCAATTCACCCCTCCACTTT	CASSLAQGLNSPLHF
TRBV27	.	TRBJ1-2	TGTGCCAGCAGTTTATCGTTCGGGGCTTTGAGTGGCTACACCTTC	CASSLSFGALSGYTF
TRBV6-4	.	TRBJ2-3	TGTGCCAGCAGTGACAGGGGCACAGATACGCAGTATTTT	CASSDRGTDTQYF
TRBV28	.	TRBJ1-2	TGTGCCAGCGGCTCAGGGCCTCCGGCTAACTATGGCTACACCTTC	CASGSGPPANYGYTF
TRBV3-1/TRBV3-2	.	TRBJ2-1	TGTGCCAGCAGCCAAGTACGGCAGTCCTACAATGAGCAGTTCTTC	CASSQVRQSYNEQFF
TRBV3-1/TRBV3-2	TRBD2	TRBJ2-1	TGTGCCAGCAGCCAAGGCAGCGGGGGCCCTAACAATGAGCAGTTCTTC	CASSQGSGGPNNEQFF
TRBV5-6	.	TRBJ1-3	TGTGCCAGCAGCTTTGGGGTTTCTGGAAACACCATATATTTT	CASSFGVSGNTIYF
TRBV5-1	TRBD1	TRBJ2-7	TGCGCCAGCAGCCAAGACAGGGGGTATAACGAGCAGTACTTC	CASSQDRGYNEQYF
TRBV3-1/TRBV3-2	TRBD2	TRBJ2-1	TGTGCCAGCAGCCCTCCCCTAGCGGGAAGATACAATGAGCAGTTCTTC	CASSPPLAGRYNEQFF